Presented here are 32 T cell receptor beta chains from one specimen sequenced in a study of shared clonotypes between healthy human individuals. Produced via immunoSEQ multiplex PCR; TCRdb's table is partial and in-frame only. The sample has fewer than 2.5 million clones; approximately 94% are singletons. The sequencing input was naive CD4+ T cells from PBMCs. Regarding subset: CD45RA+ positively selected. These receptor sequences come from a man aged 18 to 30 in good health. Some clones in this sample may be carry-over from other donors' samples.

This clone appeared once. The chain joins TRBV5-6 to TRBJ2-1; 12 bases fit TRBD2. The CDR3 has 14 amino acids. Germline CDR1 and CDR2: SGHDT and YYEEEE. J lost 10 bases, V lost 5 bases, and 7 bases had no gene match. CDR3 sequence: CASRLAGGPLEQFF. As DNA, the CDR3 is TGTGCCAGCAGACTAGCGGGAGGTCCCCTAGAGCAGTTCTTC. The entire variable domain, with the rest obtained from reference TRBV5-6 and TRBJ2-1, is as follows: DAGVTQSPTHLIKTRGQQVTLRCSPKSGHDTVSWYQQALGQGPQFIFQYYEEEERQRGNFPDRFSGHQFPNYSSELNVNALLLGDSALYLCASRLAGGPLEQFFGPGTRLTVL.

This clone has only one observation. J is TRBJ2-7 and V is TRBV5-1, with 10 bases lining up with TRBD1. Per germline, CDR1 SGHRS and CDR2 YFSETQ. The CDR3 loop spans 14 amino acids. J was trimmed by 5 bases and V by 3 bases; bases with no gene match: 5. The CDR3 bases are TGCGCCAGCAGCTACGCCGGGACAGGGGACGAGCAGTACTTC. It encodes CASSYAGTGDEQYF.

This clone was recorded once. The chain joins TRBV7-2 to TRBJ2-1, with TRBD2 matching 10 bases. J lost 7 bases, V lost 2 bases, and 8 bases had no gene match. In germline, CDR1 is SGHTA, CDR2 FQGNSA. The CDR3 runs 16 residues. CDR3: CASSLKSGRVGNEQFF. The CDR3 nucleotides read TGTGCCAGCAGCTTAAAAAGCGGGAGGGTGGGGAATGAGCAGTTCTTC.

The CDR3 spells CASSFQGRNQPQHF. The CDR3 bases are TGTGCCAGCAGCTTCCAGGGGCGAAATCAGCCCCAGCATTTT. The V call is TRBV7-9, the J call TRBJ1-5, with D maybe TRBD1 (6 bases). The CDR3 contains 14 residues. Germline values: CDR1 SEHNR, CDR2 FQNEAQ (reference sequence). The V gene lost 3 bases and the J gene lost 4 bases, with 10 bases spanning the gap.

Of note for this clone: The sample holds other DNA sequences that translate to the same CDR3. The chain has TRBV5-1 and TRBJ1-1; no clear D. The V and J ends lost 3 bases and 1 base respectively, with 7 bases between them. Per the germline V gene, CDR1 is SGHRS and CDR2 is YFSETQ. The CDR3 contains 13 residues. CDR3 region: CASSSAGNTEAFF. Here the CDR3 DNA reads TGCGCCAGCAGCTCGGCAGGGAACACTGAAGCTTTCTTT.

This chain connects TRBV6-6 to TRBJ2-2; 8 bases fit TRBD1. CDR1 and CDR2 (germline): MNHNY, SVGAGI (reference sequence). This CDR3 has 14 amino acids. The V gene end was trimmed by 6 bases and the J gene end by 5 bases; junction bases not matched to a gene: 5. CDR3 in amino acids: CASSSGGWTGELFF. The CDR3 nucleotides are TGTGCCAGCAGCTCAGGGGGCTGGACCGGGGAGCTGTTTTTT.

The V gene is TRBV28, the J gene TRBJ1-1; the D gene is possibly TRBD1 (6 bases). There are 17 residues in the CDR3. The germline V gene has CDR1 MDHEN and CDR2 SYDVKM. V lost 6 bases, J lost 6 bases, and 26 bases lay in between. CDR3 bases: TGTGCCAGCAGGTCTCCCCTAACGACAGGATTTTACGCTGAAGCTTTCTTT. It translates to CASRSPLTTGFYAEAFF. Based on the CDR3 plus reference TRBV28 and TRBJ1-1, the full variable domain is DVKVTQSSRYLVKRTGEKVFLECVQDMDHENMFWYRQDPGLGLRLIYFSYDVKMKEKGDIPEGYSVSREKKERFSLILESASTNQTSMYLCASRSPLTTGFYAEAFFGQGTRLTVV.

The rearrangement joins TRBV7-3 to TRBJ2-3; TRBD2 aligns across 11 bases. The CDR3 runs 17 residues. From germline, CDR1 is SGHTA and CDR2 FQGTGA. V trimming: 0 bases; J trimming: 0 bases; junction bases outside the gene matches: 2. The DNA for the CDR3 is TGTGCCAGCAGCTTAACGCCTAGCGGGAGGAGCACAGATACGCAGTATTTT. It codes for CASSLTPSGRSTDTQYF.

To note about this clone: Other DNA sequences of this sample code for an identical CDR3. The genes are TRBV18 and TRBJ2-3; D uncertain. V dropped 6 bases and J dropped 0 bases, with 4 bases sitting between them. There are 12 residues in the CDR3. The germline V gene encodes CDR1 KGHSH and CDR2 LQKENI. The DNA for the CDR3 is TGTGCCAGCTCCCAAAGCACAGATACGCAGTATTTT. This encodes CASSQSTDTQYF.

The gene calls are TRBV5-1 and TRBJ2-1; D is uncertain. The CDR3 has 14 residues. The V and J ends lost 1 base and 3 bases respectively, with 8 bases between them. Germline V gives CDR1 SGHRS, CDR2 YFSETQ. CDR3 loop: CASSLMRDYNEQFF. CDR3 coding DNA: TGCGCCAGCAGCTTGATGAGAGACTACAATGAGCAGTTCTTC.

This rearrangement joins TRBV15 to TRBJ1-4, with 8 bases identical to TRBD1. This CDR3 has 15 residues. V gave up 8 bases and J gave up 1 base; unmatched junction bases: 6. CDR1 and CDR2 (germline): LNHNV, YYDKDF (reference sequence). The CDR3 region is CATADRVGTNEKLFF. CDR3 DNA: TGTGCCACCGCGGACAGGGTTGGAACTAATGAAAAACTGTTTTTT. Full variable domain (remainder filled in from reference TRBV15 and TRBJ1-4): DAMVIQNPRYQVTQFGKPVTLSCSQTLNHNVMYWYQQKSSQAPKLLFHYYDKDFNNEADTPDNFQSRRPNTSFCFLDIRSPGLGDTAMYLCATADRVGTNEKLFFGSGTQLSVL.

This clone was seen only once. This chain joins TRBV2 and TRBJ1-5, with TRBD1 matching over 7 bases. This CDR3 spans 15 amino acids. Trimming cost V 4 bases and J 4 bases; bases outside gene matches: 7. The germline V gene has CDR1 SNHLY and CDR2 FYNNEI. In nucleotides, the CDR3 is TGTGCCAGCAGTGCAGGACAGGCAGGGAATCAGCCCCAGCATTTT. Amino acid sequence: CASSAGQAGNQPQHF.

CDR3 in amino acids: CASSPGWGDRGFWQPQHF. The CDR3 nucleotides read TGTGCCAGCTCACCAGGATGGGGGGACAGGGGTTTTTGGCAGCCCCAGCATTTT. The chain couples TRBV18 to TRBJ1-5; TRBD1 matches 10 bases. The CDR3 consists of 18 residues. Germline trimming cut 2 bases from V and 7 bases from J; bases unmatched to any gene: 14. The germline CDR1 and CDR2 sequences are KGHSH and LQKENI.

CDR3 nucleotide sequence: TGTGCCAGCAGCTTGGTGGACAGCTATGGCTACACCTTC. Protein product: CASSLVDSYGYTF. This chain joins TRBV5-4 and TRBJ1-2, with D tentatively TRBD1 (6 bases). CDR3 length: 13 amino acids. V was cut by 0 bases and J by 4 bases, with 7 bases left in between. CDR1 SGHNT and CDR2 YYREEE come from the germline V gene (reference sequence).

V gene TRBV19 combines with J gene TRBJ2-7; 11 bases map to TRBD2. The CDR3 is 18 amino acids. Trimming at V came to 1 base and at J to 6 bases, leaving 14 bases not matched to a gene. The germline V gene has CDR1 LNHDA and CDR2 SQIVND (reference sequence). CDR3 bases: TGTGCCAGTAGTATAGTGACTAGCGGGACCCCTGTCGTCGCCGAGCAGTACTTC. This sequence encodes CASSIVTSGTPVVAEQYF. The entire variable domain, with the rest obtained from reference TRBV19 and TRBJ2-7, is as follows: DGGITQSPKYLFRKEGQNVTLSCEQNLNHDAMYWYRQDPGQGLRLIYYSQIVNDFQKGDIAEGYSVSREKKESFPLTVTSAQKNPTAFYLCASSIVTSGTPVVAEQYFGPGTRLTVT.

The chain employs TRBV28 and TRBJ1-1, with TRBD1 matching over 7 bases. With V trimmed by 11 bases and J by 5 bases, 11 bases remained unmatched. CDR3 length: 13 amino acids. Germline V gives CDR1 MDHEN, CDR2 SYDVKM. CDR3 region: CAHRGQPGTEAFF. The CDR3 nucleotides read TGTGCCCATAGGGGGCAGCCCGGGACTGAAGCTTTCTTT. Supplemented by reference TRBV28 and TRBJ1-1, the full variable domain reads DVKVTQSSRYLVKRTGEKVFLECVQDMDHENMFWYRQDPGLGLRLIYFSYDVKMKEKGDIPEGYSVSREKKERFSLILESASTNQTSMYLCAHRGQPGTEAFFGQGTRLTVV.

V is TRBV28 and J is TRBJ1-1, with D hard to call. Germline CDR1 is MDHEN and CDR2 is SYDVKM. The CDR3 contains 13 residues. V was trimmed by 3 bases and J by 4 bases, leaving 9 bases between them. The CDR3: CASSFILGTEAFF. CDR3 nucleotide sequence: TGTGCCAGCAGTTTTATTCTGGGCACTGAAGCTTTCTTT.

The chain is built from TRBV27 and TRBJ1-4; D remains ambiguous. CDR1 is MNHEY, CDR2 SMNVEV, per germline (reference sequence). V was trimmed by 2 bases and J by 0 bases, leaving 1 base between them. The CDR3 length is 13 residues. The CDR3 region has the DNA TGTGCCAGCAGTTTAGCAACTAATGAAAAACTGTTTTTT. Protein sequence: CASSLATNEKLFF.

As DNA, the CDR3 is TGCGCCAGCAGCCGGTATCTAGCGGGAGGGGGCAATGAGCAGTTCTTC. Its translation is CASSRYLAGGGNEQFF. This chain uses TRBV5-1 with TRBJ2-1; 12 bases align to TRBD2. The CDR3 totals 16 residues. The V gene's germline CDR1 is SGHRS and CDR2 YFSETQ. Trimming at V came to 4 bases and at J to 6 bases, leaving 8 bases not matched to a gene. Filled out from reference TRBV5-1 and TRBJ2-1, the complete variable domain reads KAGVTQTPRYLIKTRGQQVTLSCSPISGHRSVSWYQQTPGQGLQFLFEYFSETQRNKGNFPGRFSGRQFSNSRSEMNVSTLELGDSALYLCASSRYLAGGGNEQFFGPGTRLTVL.

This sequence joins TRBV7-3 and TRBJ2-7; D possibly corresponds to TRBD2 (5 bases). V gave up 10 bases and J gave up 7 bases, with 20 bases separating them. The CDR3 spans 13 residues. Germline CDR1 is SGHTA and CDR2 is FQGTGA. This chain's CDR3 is CATSYVGGLEQYF. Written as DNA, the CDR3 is TGTGCCACCTCCTACGTGGGCGGGTTGGAGCAGTACTTC.

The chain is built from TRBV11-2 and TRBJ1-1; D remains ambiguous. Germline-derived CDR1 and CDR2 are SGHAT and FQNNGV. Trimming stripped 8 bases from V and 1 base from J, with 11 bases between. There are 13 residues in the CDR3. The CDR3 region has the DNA TGTGCCAGCGCGGTTTCCTGGAACACTGAAGCTTTCTTT. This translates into CASAVSWNTEAFF.

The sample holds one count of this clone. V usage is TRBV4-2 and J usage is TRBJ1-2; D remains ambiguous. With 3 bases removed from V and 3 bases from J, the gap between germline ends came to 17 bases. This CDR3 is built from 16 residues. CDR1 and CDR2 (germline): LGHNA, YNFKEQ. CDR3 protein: CASSHYGQTPDYGYTF. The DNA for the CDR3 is TGTGCCAGCAGCCATTACGGTCAGACGCCCGACTATGGCTACACCTTC.

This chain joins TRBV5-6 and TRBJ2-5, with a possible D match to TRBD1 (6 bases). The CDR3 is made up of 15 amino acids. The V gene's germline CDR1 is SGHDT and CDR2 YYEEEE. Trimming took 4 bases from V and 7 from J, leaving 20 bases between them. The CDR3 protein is CASSQQGYGSVTQYF. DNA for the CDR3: TGTGCCAGCAGCCAACAGGGTTATGGCTCGGTGACCCAGTACTTC.

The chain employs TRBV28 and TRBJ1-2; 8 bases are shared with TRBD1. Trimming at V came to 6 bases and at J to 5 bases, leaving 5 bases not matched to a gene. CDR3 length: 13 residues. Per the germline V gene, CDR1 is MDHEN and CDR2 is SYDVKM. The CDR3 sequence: CASSLTGAYGYTF. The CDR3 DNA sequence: TGTGCCAGCAGCCTGACAGGGGCGTATGGCTACACCTTC.

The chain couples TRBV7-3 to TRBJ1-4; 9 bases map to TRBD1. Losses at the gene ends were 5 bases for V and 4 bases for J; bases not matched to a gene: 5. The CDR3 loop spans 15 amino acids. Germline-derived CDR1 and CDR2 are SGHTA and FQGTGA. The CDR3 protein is CASSTPGQGNEKLFF. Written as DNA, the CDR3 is TGTGCCAGCAGCACCCCGGGACAGGGTAATGAAAAACTGTTTTTT.

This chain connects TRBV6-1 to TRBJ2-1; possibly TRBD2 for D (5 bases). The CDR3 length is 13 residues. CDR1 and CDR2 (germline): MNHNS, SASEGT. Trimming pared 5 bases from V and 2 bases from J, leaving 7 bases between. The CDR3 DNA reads TGTGCCAGCAGTTCGAGGGCCTACAATGAGCAGTTCTTC. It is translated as CASSSRAYNEQFF.

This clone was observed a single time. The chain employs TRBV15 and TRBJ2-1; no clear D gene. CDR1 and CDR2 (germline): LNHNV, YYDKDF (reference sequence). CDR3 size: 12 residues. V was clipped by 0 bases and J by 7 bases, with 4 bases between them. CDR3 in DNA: TGTGCCACCAGCAGAGATCAAAATGAGCAGTTCTTC. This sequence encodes CATSRDQNEQFF.

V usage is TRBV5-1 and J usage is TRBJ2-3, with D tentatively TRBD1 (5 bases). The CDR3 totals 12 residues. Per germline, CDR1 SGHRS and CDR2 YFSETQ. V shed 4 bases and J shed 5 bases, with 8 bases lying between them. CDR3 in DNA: TGCGCCAGCAGCGCTACAGGAGATACGCAGTATTTT. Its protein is CASSATGDTQYF.

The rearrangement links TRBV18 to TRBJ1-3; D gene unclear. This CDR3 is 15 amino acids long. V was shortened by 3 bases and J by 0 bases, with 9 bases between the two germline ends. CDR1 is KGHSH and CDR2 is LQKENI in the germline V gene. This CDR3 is CASSPVSHSGNTIYF. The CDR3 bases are TGTGCCAGCTCACCGGTGTCGCACTCTGGAAACACCATATATTTT.

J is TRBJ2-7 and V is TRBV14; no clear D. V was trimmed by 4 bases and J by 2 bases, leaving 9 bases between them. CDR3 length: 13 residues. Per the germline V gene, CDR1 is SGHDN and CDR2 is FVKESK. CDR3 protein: CASSLESPYEQYF. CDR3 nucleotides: TGTGCCAGCAGCCTTGAGAGCCCCTACGAGCAGTACTTC.

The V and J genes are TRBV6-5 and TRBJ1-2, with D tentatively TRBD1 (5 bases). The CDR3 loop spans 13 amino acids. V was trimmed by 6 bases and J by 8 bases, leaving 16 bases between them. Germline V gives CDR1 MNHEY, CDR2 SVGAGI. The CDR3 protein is CASSRGPGGGYTF. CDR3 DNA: TGTGCCAGCAGCCGGGGACCGGGCGGAGGCTACACCTTC.

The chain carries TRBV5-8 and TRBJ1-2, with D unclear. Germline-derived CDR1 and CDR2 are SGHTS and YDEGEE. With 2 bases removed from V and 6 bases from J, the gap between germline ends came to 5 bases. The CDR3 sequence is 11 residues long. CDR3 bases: TGTGCCAGCAGCTTTGACCATGGCTACACCTTC. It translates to CASSFDHGYTF. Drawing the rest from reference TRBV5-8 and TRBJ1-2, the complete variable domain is EAGVTQSPTHLIKTRGQQATLRCSPISGHTSVYWYQQALGLGLQFLLWYDEGEERNRGNFPPRFSGRQFPNYSSELNVNALELEDSALYLCASSFDHGYTFGSGTRLTVV.